The following is a TCR beta chain sequence with its context. These data come from a study of blood T cells in healthy people across ages. Primers used in a second PCR of about 6 to 11 cycles were a sample-barcoded 5' primer and a J-beta primer mix. TCRdb re-called the 5' RACE reads through MiXCR, storing one row per CDR3 protein. The data hold approximately 1.5 million distinct CDR3 sequences, with roughly two fifths observed a single time. The source of this sequence is a woman under 30 in good health. The sequencing input was blood.

Here the CDR3 reads CATQNYNEQFF. CDR3 in DNA: TGTGCCACCCAGAACTACAATGAGCAGTTCTTC. The chain has TRBV7-8 and TRBJ2-1; D not resolved. Germline V CDR1 and CDR2: SGHVS, FQNEAQ. V lost 10 bases, J lost 3 bases, and 7 bases lay in between. The CDR3 runs to 11 residues.